The next 11 T cell receptor beta chains were all read from a single sample in a study of blood T cells in healthy people across ages. Primers used in a second PCR of roughly 6 to 12 cycles were a sample-barcoded 5' primer and a J-beta primer mix. TCRdb analysed the 5' RACE reads with MiXCR anew, one entry per CDR3 protein. In the table there are hundreds of thousands of distinct CDR3 sequences, more than 50% of which are singletons. The sample taken for sequencing was blood. The receptors come from a man aged 40-49 years in good health.

This clonotype was recorded a few times. The chain is built from TRBV4-3 and TRBJ1-2, with D hard to call. Trimming took 1 base from V and 3 from J, leaving 9 bases between them. In germline, CDR1 is LGHNA, CDR2 YSLEER. This CDR3 region has 14 residues. CDR3 nucleotides: TGCGCCAGCAGCCAAGGGTTTTCGGACTATGGCTACACCTTC. It translates to CASSQGFSDYGYTF.

The V gene is TRBV18, the J gene TRBJ2-1; TRBD1 matches 9 bases. The germline gives CDR1 KGHSH, CDR2 LQKENI. The CDR3 is made up of 15 amino acids. Trimming cost V 1 base and J 9 bases; bases outside gene matches: 7. CDR3 in amino acids: CASSPRQGEEVEQFF. CDR3 bases: TGTGCCAGCTCACCACGACAGGGGGAAGAAGTTGAGCAGTTCTTC.

Here the CDR3 reads CASHSGYNEQFF. The CDR3, as DNA: TGTGCCAGCCATAGTGGCTACAATGAGCAGTTCTTC. The chain carries TRBV6-5 and TRBJ2-1; no reliable D call. V was cut by 8 bases and J by 3 bases, with 8 bases left in between. Per germline, CDR1 MNHEY and CDR2 SVGAGI. The CDR3 length is 12 residues.

In its sample, this clonotype was seen a few times. The chain links TRBV20-1 to TRBJ2-1; 7 bases fit TRBD2. In germline, CDR1 is DFQATT, CDR2 SNEGSKA (reference sequence). V lost 2 bases, J lost 4 bases, and 17 bases stayed unmatched. The CDR3 totals 18 residues. CDR3 DNA sequence: TGCAGTGCTAGACCCAAAGACGGGTGGCGGGGGAAATACAATGAGCAGTTCTTC. This codes for CSARPKDGWRGKYNEQFF.

The chain is built from TRBV3-1 and TRBJ2-1; the match to TRBD2 covers 9 bases. The germline gives CDR1 LGHDT, CDR2 YNNKEL (reference sequence). V lost 0 bases, J lost 5 bases, and 11 bases stayed unmatched. The CDR3 is made up of 18 amino acids. CDR3: CASSQDNPGAGGNNEQFF. In DNA, the CDR3 is TGTGCCAGCAGCCAAGATAATCCTGGAGCGGGGGGCAACAATGAGCAGTTCTTC.

A few counts support this clonotype. The rearrangement links TRBV11-2 to TRBJ2-1; D is unclear. V lost 0 bases and J lost 6, with 6 bases in between. The CDR3 loop spans 13 amino acids. Germline loops: CDR1 SGHAT, CDR2 FQNNGV. The CDR3 reads CASSLDRSNEQFF. The CDR3 DNA follows: TGTGCCAGCAGCTTAGATCGGAGCAATGAGCAGTTCTTC.

The gene calls are TRBV12-3 or TRBV12-4 and TRBJ2-5; D is tentatively TRBD1 or TRBD2 (5 bases each). The CDR3 contains 15 residues. The V end was cut by 6 bases, the J end by 2 bases, with 16 bases between. This CDR3 is CASSHIQDLQETQYF. CDR3 coding DNA: TGTGCCAGCAGCCACATACAGGACTTGCAAGAGACCCAGTACTTC.

This clonotype showed up many times. The chain uses TRBV4-2 and TRBJ2-5; D is ambiguous. Germline CDR1 LGHNA, CDR2 YNFKEQ. The CDR3 is 12 residues long. Between the trimmed V and J ends, which lost 0 bases and 6 bases, there was a span of 5 bases. The CDR3 is CASSQDRQTQYF. CDR3 coding DNA: TGTGCCAGCAGCCAAGATCGGCAGACCCAGTACTTC.

V gene TRBV10-3 combines with J gene TRBJ2-3; 10 bases agree with TRBD2. CDR3 length: 13 residues. With 6 bases clipped from V and 6 bases from J, the junction kept 3 bases outside the gene matches. Germline V gene lookup returns CDR1 ENHRY and CDR2 SYGVKD. This chain's CDR3 is CAISPTSGDTQYF. The CDR3 bases are TGTGCCATCAGCCCGACTAGCGGGGATACGCAGTATTTT.

The gene calls are TRBV20-1 and TRBJ1-2; D is undetermined. Germline V gene data show CDR1 as DFQATT and CDR2 as SNEGSKA (reference sequence). CDR3 length equals 15 residues. V was trimmed by 0 bases and J by 8 bases, leaving 19 bases between them. DNA of the CDR3: TGCAGTGCTAGAGAGGGCGGGGTAGGCGTTTGGGGCTACACCTTC. Translation: CSAREGGVGVWGYTF.

The rearrangement joins TRBV3-1 to TRBJ1-1; D gene uncertain. Looked up from germline, CDR1 is LGHDT and CDR2 is YNNKEL (reference sequence). V was shortened by 3 bases and J by 8 bases, with 16 bases between the two germline ends. CDR3 length: 14 residues. The CDR3, as DNA: TGTGCCAGCAGCCAGGCCACCCCTTCGAGGGAAGCTTTCTTT. Translated, it gives CASSQATPSREAFF. Filled out from reference TRBV3-1 and TRBJ1-1, the complete variable domain reads DTAVSQTPKYLVTQMGNDKSIKCEQNLGHDTMYWYKQDSKKFLKIMFSYNNKELIINETVPNRFSPKSPDKAHLNLHINSLELGDSAVYFCASSQATPSREAFFGQGTRLTVV.